The 31 T cell receptor beta chains listed next were all sequenced from one sample in a study of STAT5B mutations in CD4+ large granular lymphocyte leukemia. The protocol was immunoSEQ multiplex PCR, while the TCRdb copy is restricted to in-frame clones and leaves out a portion. The table records 23,000 or so clones, over 70% of them present only once. Sequencing used CD4+ T cells from blood buffy coats. All receptors come from a human donor in good health.

V usage is TRBV6-5 and J usage is TRBJ2-2; a weak D match, TRBD2 (5 bases). CDR1 MNHEY and CDR2 SVGAGI come from the germline V gene. The CDR3 runs to 15 residues. V lost 2 bases, J lost 6 bases, and 13 bases lay in between. The CDR3 region has the DNA TGTGCCAGCAGTTACGAGGGCTACCCCTCCGGGGAGCTGTTTTTT. It encodes CASSYEGYPSGELFF.

V usage is TRBV30 and J usage is TRBJ1-1; D not resolved. Deletions cut 2 bases from V and 3 bases from J, with 10 bases between. CDR1 is GTSNPN and CDR2 is SVGIG in the germline V gene (reference sequence). The CDR3 covers 13 residues. The CDR3 reads CAWSSWADTEAFF. In nucleotides, the CDR3 is TGTGCCTGGAGTTCGTGGGCGGACACTGAAGCTTTCTTT.

The chain uses TRBV19 and TRBJ2-7, with a possible D match to TRBD2 (6 bases). Trimming left V 8 bases short and J 5 bases short, with 25 bases between. The CDR3 loop spans 16 amino acids. CDR1 and CDR2 (germline): LNHDA, SQIVND (reference sequence). The CDR3 region is CASSNFPAAGNNEQYF. CDR3 bases: TGTGCCAGTTCCAACTTTCCGGCTGCGGGGAACAACGAGCAGTACTTC.

The rearrangement links TRBV5-4 to TRBJ2-1; no clear D. This CDR3 comprises 12 residues. Germline lookup yields CDR1 SGHNT and CDR2 YYREEE (reference sequence). V lost 4 bases and J 6 bases, leaving 8 bases between the germline ends. The CDR3: CASSPNSNEQFF. The CDR3 DNA reads as TGTGCCAGCAGCCCAAATAGCAATGAGCAGTTCTTC.

The gene calls are TRBV5-5 and TRBJ2-7, with D possibly TRBD2 on 6 matching bases. V gave up 5 bases and J gave up 0 bases, with 15 bases separating them. The CDR3 contains 15 residues. CDR1 and CDR2 (germline): SGHKS, YYEKEE (reference sequence). CDR3 sequence (DNA): TGTGCCAGCAGTGTTCTGGCGGGAATCTCCTACGAGCAGTACTTC. Protein sequence: CASSVLAGISYEQYF.

The rearrangement links TRBV11-2 to TRBJ2-1; D is ambiguous. With 0 bases removed from V and 7 bases from J, the gap between germline ends came to 10 bases. Germline lookup yields CDR1 SGHAT and CDR2 FQNNGV. The CDR3 covers 14 residues. CDR3 in amino acids: CASSLDRIGNEQFF. CDR3 in DNA: TGTGCCAGCAGCTTAGACCGGATCGGGAATGAGCAGTTCTTC.

The gene calls are TRBV7-2 and TRBJ2-5, with TRBD2 matching 8 bases. This CDR3 has 15 amino acids. Per germline, CDR1 SGHTA and CDR2 FQGNSA. V lost 3 bases to trimming and J lost 2 bases; unmatched junction nucleotides: 5. CDR3 bases: TGTGCCAGCAGCTTCGGTAGCGGGAAGCAAGAGACCCAGTACTTC. It translates to CASSFGSGKQETQYF.

This chain uses TRBV4-1 with TRBJ1-4, with D perhaps matching TRBD1 (5 bases). V was clipped by 4 bases and J by 4 bases, with 22 bases between them. CDR1 and CDR2 from the germline V gene are MGHRA and YSYEKL. The CDR3 runs to 18 residues. The CDR3 nucleotides are TGCGCCAGCAGCCCCTCTTCCTTTACCTCCGGGGGTAATGAAAAACTGTTTTTT. Its translation is CASSPSSFTSGGNEKLFF.

V gene TRBV10-3 combines with J gene TRBJ2-2, with D hard to call. V was clipped by 6 bases and J by 4 bases, with 9 bases between them. The CDR3 covers 13 residues. Germline V gives CDR1 ENHRY, CDR2 SYGVKD. The CDR3 protein is CAISSPRTGELFF. The CDR3 nucleotides read TGTGCCATCAGCTCACCCCGCACCGGGGAGCTGTTTTTT.

The V call is TRBV5-1, the J call TRBJ2-1; D might be TRBD1 or TRBD2, each matching 5 bases. V was pared by 0 bases and J by 12 bases, with 16 bases between. This CDR3 has 14 residues. The germline V gene has CDR1 SGHRS and CDR2 YFSETQ. The CDR3 reads CASSLGGPADLQFF. As DNA, the CDR3 is TGCGCCAGCAGCTTGGGGGGCCCTGCGGACTTGCAGTTCTTC.

This clone was seen a few times. V usage is TRBV7-8 and J usage is TRBJ1-1; a weak D match, TRBD1 (5 bases). The germline gives CDR1 SGHVS, CDR2 FQNEAQ. CDR3 length: 13 amino acids. V shed 5 bases and J shed 11 bases, with 18 bases lying between them. The DNA of the CDR3 is TGTGCCAGCAGCCTGGCGGTGGGCAGGGAGGCTTTCTTT. Translation: CASSLAVGREAFF. Together with reference TRBV7-8 and TRBJ1-1, the CDR3 gives the full variable domain: GAGVSQSPRYKVAKRGQDVALRCDPISGHVSLFWYQQALGQGPEFLTYFQNEAQLDKSGLPSDRFFAERPEGSVSTLKIQRTQQEDSAVYLCASSLAVGREAFFGQGTRLTVV.

This rearrangement joins TRBV9 to TRBJ2-3; no reliable D call. Germline-derived CDR1 and CDR2 are SGDLS and YYNGEE. Trimming pared 2 bases from V and 4 bases from J, leaving 17 bases between. The CDR3 has 16 residues. CDR3 protein: CASSVMSQQSPDTQYF. The CDR3 nucleotides read TGTGCCAGCAGCGTTATGAGCCAACAGTCCCCAGATACGCAGTATTTT.

The gene calls are TRBV18 and TRBJ2-3; 12 nucleotides agree with TRBD2. Unmatched junction bases numbered 7, after V lost 4 bases and J lost 5 bases. Germline CDR1 KGHSH, CDR2 LQKENI. The CDR3 is made up of 16 amino acids. CDR3 protein: CASSLRLAGDRDTQYF. The CDR3 nucleotides read TGTGCCAGCTCACTCCGACTAGCGGGAGATAGAGATACGCAGTATTTT.

This clone has just a few counts. The V gene is TRBV10-2, the J gene TRBJ2-3; tentatively, D is TRBD2 (5 bases). The CDR3 has 13 residues. With 6 bases removed from V and 4 bases from J, the gap between germline ends came to 11 bases. Germline V gene sequence: CDR1 WSHSY, CDR2 SAAADI. The CDR3 nucleotides are TGCGCCAGCAGATCCCCCGGGGCAGATACGCAGTATTTT. It yields the protein CASRSPGADTQYF.

This chain joins TRBV28 and TRBJ1-1, with D unclear. Trimming removed 1 base at V and 0 bases at J, with 9 bases between. The germline V gene encodes CDR1 MDHEN and CDR2 SYDVKM. The CDR3 consists of 15 residues. The CDR3 DNA reads as TGTGCCAGCAGTTTATCCCCTCAGTTGAACACTGAAGCTTTCTTT. Amino acid sequence: CASSLSPQLNTEAFF.

The chain couples TRBV12-5 to TRBJ2-5; TRBD1 might be the D (5 bases). The germline CDR1 and CDR2 sequences are LGHNT and FRNRAP. This CDR3 region has 13 residues. V dropped 2 bases and J dropped 3 bases, with 7 bases sitting between them. The CDR3 nucleotides are TGTGCTAGTGGTTTGTCACAGGAAGAGACCCAGTACTTC. It codes for CASGLSQEETQYF.

The CDR3 bases are TGCGCCAGCGTCTTGGGGGATCTGCGGGCGGGGGAGCTGTTTTTT. Its translation: CASVLGDLRAGELFF. The rearrangement links TRBV5-1 to TRBJ2-2; possibly TRBD1 or TRBD2 for D (5 bases each). The CDR3 loop spans 15 amino acids. The ends were cut back, 7 bases at V and 8 bases at J, with 21 bases in the middle. Per the germline V gene, CDR1 is SGHRS and CDR2 is YFSETQ.

The CDR3 region has the DNA TGTGCCAGCAGTGTGGCTGACGAGCAGTACTTC. This codes for CASSVADEQYF. The genes are TRBV6-1 and TRBJ2-7; no clear D. V shed 4 bases and J shed 5 bases, with 6 bases lying between them. The CDR3 runs 11 residues. Per germline, CDR1 MNHNS and CDR2 SASEGT.

The chain carries TRBV28 and TRBJ2-3; 7 bases fit TRBD1. This CDR3 contains 13 residues. CDR1 is MDHEN, CDR2 SYDVKM, per germline. Trimming removed 10 bases from V and 6 bases from J; junction bases left unmatched: 10. The CDR3 is CAITADRRDTQYF. CDR3 DNA sequence: TGTGCCATCACAGCGGACAGGCGGGATACGCAGTATTTT.

This rearrangement joins TRBV5-4 to TRBJ2-3; 12 bases line up with TRBD2. V trimming: 4 bases; J trimming: 3 bases; junction bases outside the gene matches: 3. The CDR3 totals 15 residues. The germline CDR1 and CDR2 sequences are SGHNT and YYREEE (reference sequence). DNA for the CDR3: TGTGCCAGCAGCCCTACTAGCGGGAGGACAGATACGCAGTATTTT. This sequence encodes CASSPTSGRTDTQYF.

The chain recombines TRBV9 with TRBJ2-1; 14 positions agree with TRBD2. The germline V gene encodes CDR1 SGDLS and CDR2 YYNGEE. The CDR3 has 15 residues. Trimming removed 3 bases from V and 9 bases from J; junction bases left unmatched: 5. CDR3 loop: CASSAGLAGEVEQFF. The CDR3 DNA is TGTGCCAGCAGCGCGGGACTAGCGGGAGAAGTTGAGCAGTTCTTC.

The V and J genes are TRBV5-4 and TRBJ1-1; TRBD1 agrees at 9 bases. The germline CDR1 and CDR2 sequences are SGHNT and YYREEE (reference sequence). The CDR3 loop spans 15 amino acids. After removal of 0 bases from V and 4 bases from J, the junction contained 4 bases not matched to a gene. The CDR3: CASSLELDRGTEAFF. In nucleotides, the CDR3 is TGTGCCAGCAGCTTGGAGTTGGACAGGGGCACTGAAGCTTTCTTT.

J is TRBJ1-2 and V is TRBV20-1; unclear D gene. This CDR3 has 10 amino acids. V dropped 6 bases and J dropped 4 bases, with 6 bases sitting between them. The germline gives CDR1 DFQATT, CDR2 SNEGSKA (reference sequence). As DNA, the CDR3 is TGCAGTGCCGGCAGCTATGGCTACACCTTC. This codes for CSAGSYGYTF.

The chain employs TRBV10-3 and TRBJ2-3; TRBD1 agrees at 8 bases. The CDR3 runs to 13 residues. Germline CDR1 and CDR2: ENHRY and SYGVKD. With 6 bases clipped from V and 1 base from J, the junction kept 0 bases outside the gene matches. CDR3 loop: CAIRDRGTDTQYF. CDR3 nucleotide sequence: TGTGCCATCAGGGACAGGGGCACAGATACGCAGTATTTT.

The genes are TRBV19 and TRBJ1-5; D unclear. This CDR3 contains 13 residues. The V and J ends lost 4 bases and 7 bases respectively, with 11 bases between them. CDR1 and CDR2 from the germline V gene are LNHDA and SQIVND (reference sequence). The CDR3 loop is CASSKGLGQPQHF. In DNA, the CDR3 is TGTGCCAGTAGTAAAGGGCTGGGCCAGCCCCAGCATTTT.

The rearrangement joins TRBV5-4 to TRBJ2-1; D not certain. The V end lost 6 bases, the J end lost 3 bases, and 13 bases lay between the germline ends. The CDR3 has 14 amino acids. The germline V gene has CDR1 SGHNT and CDR2 YYREEE (reference sequence). The CDR3 DNA follows: TGTGCCAGCACCGAATCCCCTAGCTACAATGAGCAGTTCTTC. Translation gives CASTESPSYNEQFF.

V gene TRBV6-5 combines with J gene TRBJ2-1, with TRBD2 matching over 11 bases. Germline CDR1 and CDR2: MNHEY and SVGAGI. This CDR3 is built from 15 residues. The junction had 5 bases not matched to a gene; V was cut back by 5 bases and J by 5 bases. CDR3 loop: CASSTGTSGDNEQFF. The DNA for the CDR3 is TGTGCCAGCAGTACCGGGACTAGCGGTGACAATGAGCAGTTCTTC.

This chain connects TRBV6-5 to TRBJ2-7; unclear D gene. The CDR3 runs 14 residues. CDR1 and CDR2 from the germline V gene are MNHEY and SVGAGI. Trimming stripped 5 bases from V and 1 base from J, with 12 bases between. The CDR3 protein is CASSTKDQSYEQYF. CDR3 coding DNA: TGTGCCAGCAGTACTAAGGACCAATCCTACGAGCAGTACTTC.

The CDR3 protein is CASSLAGRGNTGELFF. The CDR3 nucleotides are TGTGCCAGCAGCTTAGCGGGGAGGGGGAACACCGGGGAGCTGTTTTTT. V is TRBV7-2 and J is TRBJ2-2, with 7 bases fitting TRBD2. The ends lost 0 bases at V and 1 base at J; junction bases unmatched: 2. The CDR3 has 16 amino acids. Germline V lookup: CDR1 SGHTA, CDR2 FQGNSA.

This clone was recorded once. This chain connects TRBV28 to TRBJ2-7, with TRBD1 as a possible D gene (5 bases). CDR1 is MDHEN and CDR2 is SYDVKM in the germline V gene. V was pared by 2 bases and J by 7 bases, with 15 bases between. The CDR3 is 14 residues long. The chain's CDR3 is CASSLTGHLREQYF. In DNA, the CDR3 is TGTGCCAGCAGTTTAACTGGACATTTGAGGGAGCAGTACTTC.

V is TRBV30 and J is TRBJ2-1; D may be TRBD2 (5 bases). This CDR3 has 13 residues. CDR1 GTSNPN and CDR2 SVGIG come from the germline V gene (reference sequence). This CDR3 reads CASGESAYNEQFF. The CDR3 region has the DNA TGTGCGAGCGGAGAGAGCGCCTACAATGAGCAGTTCTTC.